This T cell receptor beta chain was captured in a study of cytomegalovirus exposure and HLA in healthy donors (dated by TCRdb to between 2016 and 2019). Regarding the study in general: An earlier analysis of roughly 630 of the donors reported about 250 Gb of sequence data and roughly 110 million unique TCR beta sequences from roughly 200 million T cells. Donor age, sex, ethnicity and CMV serostatus were compiled alongside the repertoire data. A later genetic analysis took genome-wide SNP genotypes for 398 of the 666 donors and used that subset as a discovery cohort. In the later analysis, no new phenotypic data were used to find candidate immune exposures; instead, reliance was placed on TCR beta sequences and their occurrence across donors. The number of donors typed differed by locus, with 629-630 for A, B, C, DRB1 and DQB1, around 520 for DQA1, approximately 580 for DPA1, and about 450 for DPB1. An earlier analysis of 587 of the donors used high-throughput TCR beta sequencing to judge whether each TCR beta V gene segment behaved as functional or pseudogenic. Of the 398 genotyped donors, 81% fell in the genetic ancestry cluster associated with self-reported Caucasian donors. The aim of the study was to test whether cataloging public T cell receptors could identify signatures of past pathogen exposure. An early release that covered approximately 600 HLA-typed donors contained approximately 300 gigabases of sequencing data and about 84 million unique TCR sequences. The study combined high-throughput TCR immunosequencing, statistical association of individual TCRs with disease status, and machine learning to predict cytomegalovirus infection status. Among a few hundred genotyped donors of the cohort, an average of about 240,000 unique TCR beta nucleotide sequences were sequenced per donor, 15% to 20% of them non-productive. In a later analysis, previously published TCR beta repertoires from 500 to 750 donors were re-analyzed and high-resolution HLA genotyping was added so that TCR occurrence patterns could be studied. A separate validation cohort of more than 100 different subjects was used in addition to the approximately 700-subject first cohort. About five DR-DQ haplotypes were handled as single units for association and clustering because linkage in the cohort was strong. All discovery cohort repertoires had been generated using a single sequencing platform. Using immunosequencing, the study profiled T cell repertoires from about 650 subjects and related those repertoires to cytomegalovirus serostatus. HLA typing included class I and class II loci at four-digit resolution.

Of note for this clone: Its antigen is currently not known. Base qualities were left out, and no much larger clone turns up one base away.

In total, 500 to 700 healthy bone marrow donors made up the cohort. Cohort members were all nominally healthy when sampled, although unrecorded immune exposures were likely present. The donor was CMV seropositive and was included in the group of approximately 310 seropositive cohort members. A peripheral blood sample was provided by each donor, and peripheral blood mononuclear cells were used for TCR beta sequencing. Genomic DNA was extracted from the blood cell samples with the Qiagen DNeasy Blood Extraction Kit. Overall study results and their limits: The only immune exposure information available for the cohort was CMV serostatus. A cluster of highly shared sequence variants was judged likely to represent a technical artifact of the sequencing pipeline. In both the original and validation cohorts, the classifier was reported to diagnose cytomegalovirus status with high specificity and sensitivity. Several of the top co-occurrence clusters appeared to be linked to parvovirus B19, influenza, CMV and Epstein-Barr virus, according to a later analysis. In a later analysis, HLA-associated TCR beta chains showed more clonal expansion and lower generation probabilities than non-associated chains that were equally common. At a false discovery rate of 0.05, a later analysis linked some 18,000 TCR beta sequences to specific HLA alleles. Compared with the 666-donor mean, donors in an Asian-associated ancestry cluster had fewer N-insertions in productive TCRs, according to a later genetic analysis. The study listed 150 to 200 TCR beta chains as associated with cytomegalovirus. Some IMGT-functional V segments, including TRBV6-2 and TRBV6-3, could not be distinguished by the 87-base-pair reads and were therefore excluded. Because some donors lacked HLA typing at each locus, the association tests relied only on the typed subset. Assigning TCR associations to individual alleles was difficult when HLA alleles, especially DR and DQ, strongly co-occurred. In an earlier analysis of 450 to 750 of the donors, most TCR beta V segments appeared in productive rearrangements about 87% or about 30% of the time, broadly matching IMGT annotations. In a later analysis, TCR association rates were found to vary across HLA loci, with the most associated TCRs seen for DRB1 alleles and the fewest for HLA-C alleles. In this cohort, only TCR beta chains were sequenced, and detectable features were limited by the absence of alpha or paired-chain data. A later analysis found that most CMV-associated TCR beta chains appeared HLA-restricted, with HLA associations seemingly driven largely by CMV exposure. A few of the identified cytomegalovirus-associated TCR beta chains were confirmed in vitro to be specific for cytomegalovirus antigens. Most TCR sequences were observed very rarely across donors, whereas some public TCRs were present in many individuals. Presence/absence analyses assumed roughly uniform sequencing depth across donors, an assumption that may not hold. According to the authors, the approach could potentially be generalized to other disease states and immunological phenotypes. In a later genetic analysis, a missense DCLRE1C variant was associated with V-gene and J-gene trimming of TCR beta chains, and the association was replicated in an independent cohort. A further reported finding was that TCR beta sequences accurately predicted the HLA-A and HLA-B alleles for most subjects in the first cohort. Correlated functional status among segregating V segments might reflect linkage disequilibrium, but an unknown experimental factor could not be ruled out. The earlier analysis of around 600 of the donors excluded fewer than 20 rarely observed V segments, including chromosome 9 orphons, because counts were too low.

Library construction relied on the immunoSEQ multiplex PCR assay. The multiplex PCR relied on a mix of 60 forward primers for TCR Vbeta segments and 13 reverse primers for TCR Jbeta segments. The CDR3 region of rearranged TCR beta genes was amplified from genomic DNA with a multiplex PCR assay. The Illumina HiSeq System was used to sequence the amplified TCR beta libraries as 87-base-pair reads. The authors' pipeline ran thus. Across the 670 or so repertoires, a later analysis counted tens of millions of unique TCR beta chains, roughly 11 million of which were shared by at least two donors. Raw reads were error-corrected and collapsed into unique sequences by a nearest-neighbor algorithm in which closely related sequences were merged to remove PCR and sequencing errors. CDR3 sequences were aligned to IMGT reference sequences to assign V, D and J gene segments. Each retained sequence needed at least a six-nucleotide match to both a V gene segment and a J gene segment. A rearrangement counted as productive if the CDR3 had no stop codons and remained in frame with V and J, and every other rearrangement counted as non-productive. Following IMGT convention, CDR3 was defined as the stretch from the second conserved V-encoded cysteine to the conserved J-encoded phenylalanine. The earlier analysis of about 590 of the donors excluded sequences that lacked an unambiguous match to a single V gene segment. In an earlier analysis of 450 to 750 of the donors, a V segment was called functional when productive rearrangements were above 56.7%, and segregating when the standard deviation between donors exceeded 5%. A statistical classification framework was built to diagnose cytomegalovirus status from the catalog of TCR beta chain sequences. In a later analysis, TCR nucleotide sequences were compared against IMGT/GENE-DB human TR gene sequences so that V and J genes could be assigned. In a later analysis, CDR3 sequences and most-parsimonious VDJ recombination scenarios were assigned using the TCRdist pipeline. In a later analysis, every TCR beta chain was defined by the combination of its CDR3 amino acid sequence and its V-gene family, and reads without a unique V-gene family were dropped. A later analysis removed 592 highly shared, low-generation-probability nucleotide sequences to deal with suspected cross-contamination and a sequencing artifact. In a later analysis, a clonal expansion index was calculated for each public chain from normalized within-repertoire ranks of inferred template counts. In a later analysis, generation probabilities were computed with a VDJ recombination model fitted to out-of-frame rearrangements, and the resulting probabilities were checked against IGoR. In a later analysis, hypergeometric tests were used to score TCR-TCR, TCR-HLA and TCR-CMV co-occurrence, with a repertoire-size bias correction applied to TCR pairs. False discovery rates were estimated in a later analysis by permuting HLA or CMV assignments 20 times. A later analysis grouped co-occurring TCRs with DBSCAN, adding TCRdist sequence similarity when clustering within HLA-allele-positive subsets. Repertoires with fewer than 30,000 or more than 120,000 public chains were left out of co-occurrence clustering, as were about five repertoires with anomalous nucleotide sharing. In TCRdb, the immuneACCESS table is reduced to in-frame sequences with V and J assigned. These tables do not hold every clone; where another copy was compared, an unresolved V gene accounts for under half, and the others remain unexplained. The D gene and trimming were derived from the DNA, and the V and J assignments and clone size from that table. The sample includes approximately 150,000 clones, with around 65% observed a single time. The ten largest clonotypes hold less than 3.5% of the sample.

The germline V end is reduced by 4 bases and the J end by 4 bases; junction bases left unmatched: 12. The CDR3 spans 16 residues, from the cysteine through the phenylalanine. Only the CDR3 region is kept as DNA, spanning 48 bases read in frame from base 1. Via the germline V gene, CDR1 is SGHDT and CDR2 YYEEEE. Recombination joined TRBV5-6 with TRBJ1-2; 8 of the junction bases match TRBD1. Sequencing was done on a sample of PBMCs. The clonotype comes from a woman in her 30s in good health and CMV-seropositive. The CDR3 reads CASSPVHTGGLYGYTF. The DNA sequence is as follows: TGTGCCAGCAGCCCGGTACACACAGGGGGACTCTATGGCTACACCTTC.